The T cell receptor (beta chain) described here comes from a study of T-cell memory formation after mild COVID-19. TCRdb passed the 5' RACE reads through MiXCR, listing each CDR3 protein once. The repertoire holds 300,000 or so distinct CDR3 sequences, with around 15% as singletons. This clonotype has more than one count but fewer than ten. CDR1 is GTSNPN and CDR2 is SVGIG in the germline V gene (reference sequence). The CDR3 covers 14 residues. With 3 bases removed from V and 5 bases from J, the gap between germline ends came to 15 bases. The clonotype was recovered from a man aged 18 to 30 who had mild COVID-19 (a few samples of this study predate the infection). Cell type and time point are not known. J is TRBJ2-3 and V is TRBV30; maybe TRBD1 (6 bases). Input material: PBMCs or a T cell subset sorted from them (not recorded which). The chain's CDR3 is CAWSLQGLLDTQYF. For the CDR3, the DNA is TGTGCCTGGAGCTTACAGGGTCTTTTAGATACGCAGTATTTT.